This T cell receptor beta chain was recorded in a study of shared clonotypes between healthy human individuals. Study information: Serving as donors were two women and three men, whose ages spanned 18 to 49.

General study points: The represented genetic and exposure-history diversity was limited by the small number of donors. Non-shared clonotypes had lower generation probabilities than clonotypes shared by all four sorted-subset donors.

This clone has only a few counts. No antigen is known for it. It was at deep level that the assay was run. Method: immunoSEQ multiplex PCR; TCRdb's copy keeps in-frame clones and lacks some. The sample yields 2 million to 3 million clones, 93% seen once. J gave up 7 bases and V 3 bases, and 5 bases lay outside the gene matches. The length of the CDR3 is 13 residues. Germline CDR1 reads LNHDA; CDR2 reads SQIVND (reference sequence). The specimen sequenced was naive CD4+ T cells from PBMCs. Subset reported: CD45RA+ positively selected. The TCR was taken from a man aged 18 to 30 in good health. Some clones in this sample may be carry-over from other donors' samples. The rearrangement uses TRBV19 and TRBJ1-2, with 7 bases aligning to TRBD1. CDR3 sequence reads: CASSITGASGYTF. In DNA, the CDR3 is TGTGCCAGTAGTATTACAGGGGCGAGTGGCTACACCTTC.